The source of this T cell receptor beta chain is a study of cytomegalovirus exposure and HLA in healthy donors. Findings of the study overall: With high specificity and sensitivity, the classifier reportedly diagnosed cytomegalovirus status.

Regarding this clone: Antigen unknown.

The PCR was carried out with 60 Vbeta primers and 13 Jbeta primers. This table comes from immunoSEQ multiplex PCR, and its TCRdb copy is limited to in-frame clones, with some not included. The sample contains around 30,000 clones, approximately 87% of which appear only once. The germline CDR1 and CDR2 sequences are SGHVS and FQNEAQ. V was shortened by 1 base and J by 5 bases, with 16 bases between the two germline ends. The CDR3 runs 16 residues. Sample: PBMCs. This sequence originates from a boy between 10 and 17 years old in good health and CMV-seronegative. The chain links TRBV7-8 to TRBJ2-3; the D gene is possibly TRBD1 (5 bases). DNA of the CDR3: TGTGCCAGCAGCTTAGGCACAGGTCGGTATGGAGATACGCAGTATTTT. This encodes CASSLGTGRYGDTQYF.